This record looks at one T cell receptor beta chain sequence and its context. Its antigen is not known. This entry is derived from a study of blood T cells in healthy people across ages. Notes on the study in general: It was held that diversity estimates obtained from one million T cells represented underestimates.

In germline, CDR1 is DFQATT, CDR2 SNEGSKA (reference sequence). V lost 3 bases to trimming and J lost 7 bases, with 10 bases between them. There are 11 residues in the CDR3. The use of a sample-barcoded 5' primer and a J-beta primer mix characterized a second PCR of roughly 6 to 12 cycles. Tags on each cDNA molecule came from a template-switch adaptor with 12 random nucleotides. One entry per CDR3 protein results from TCRdb running MiXCR on the 5' RACE reads. This sample has just over 800,000 distinct CDR3 sequences, with around 68% found just once. The chain combines TRBV20-1 with TRBJ2-7, with D maybe TRBD1 (6 bases). This clonotype originated in a man aged 25 to 40 in good health. Sample: blood. CDR3 region: CSASRGREQYF. The CDR3 nucleotides read TGCAGTGCTAGCAGGGGAAGAGAGCAGTACTTC.